These T cell receptor beta chains were read from a single sample in a study of T cell repertoires in cytomegalovirus infection. TCRdb independently ran MiXCR on the reads; one entry per CDR3 protein. Seen here are 450,000 to 600,000 distinct CDR3 sequences, around 11% observed once, and the top ten hold 10% to 13%. Sequenced material: PBMCs. The receptors shown here come from a human donor in good health (CMV status not recorded). Some clones in this sample may be carry-over from other donors' samples. Each CDR3 is given with its conserved first and last residue. The D gene is left open where the match is weak. Only some rows state a clone size, as once, few, many or a class for expanded clones.

TRBJ2-7 | many | TRBV6-1 | - | CASSGGQGKAYEQYF | TGTGCCAGCAGTGGAGGGCAGGGGAAAGCCTACGAGCAGTACTTC
TRBJ1-1 | few | TRBV11-3 | - | CASSLVRVETEAFF | TGTGCCAGCAGCTTAGTTCGGGTGGAGACTGAAGCTTTCTTT
TRBJ2-5 | many | TRBV12-3/TRBV12-4 | - | CASSMGRGQETQYF | TGTGCCAGCAGCATGGGCAGGGGACAAGAGACCCAGTACTTC
TRBJ2-7 | many | TRBV19 | - | CASSSSRGTAYSF | TGTGCCAGTAGCTCCTCCCGCGGGACAGCTTATTCCTTC
TRBJ1-4 | - | TRBV11-2 | TRBD1 | CASSPPGGTGLSNEKLFF | TGTGCCAGCAGCCCTCCCGGAGGGACAGGGTTGTCTAATGAAAAACTGTTTTTT
TRBJ1-4 | few | TRBV14 | - | CASSPGLWTNEKLFF | TGTGCCAGCAGCCCTGGGTTGTGGACTAATGAAAAACTGTTTTTT
TRBJ1-2 | - | TRBV20-1 | - | CSASGSSNYGYTF | TGCAGTGCTAGCGGATCTAGTAACTATGGCTACACCTTC
TRBJ2-3 | - | TRBV2 | TRBD1 | CASKVTGGTDTQYF | TGTGCCAGCAAAGTGACAGGGGGCACAGATACGCAGTATTTT
TRBJ1-1 | few | TRBV6-1 | - | CASSTRTDPTEAFF | TGTGCCAGCAGTACACGGACGGACCCCACTGAAGCTTTCTTT
TRBJ2-5 | many | TRBV20-1 | TRBD1 | CSARSPPGQATQETQYF | TGCAGTGCTAGATCCCCCCCGGGACAGGCGACCCAAGAGACCCAGTACTTC
TRBJ2-1 | - | TRBV20-1 | TRBD2 | CSALPPLAGTYNEQFF | TGCAGTGCCCTCCCCCCACTAGCGGGGACCTACAATGAGCAGTTCTTC
TRBJ2-1 | many | TRBV7-9 | - | CASRIQGPARNEQFF | TGTGCCAGCAGAATCCAGGGTCCCGCCCGCAATGAGCAGTTCTTC
TRBJ1-3 | many | TRBV20-1 | - | CSARSGNTIYF | TGCAGTGCTCGCTCTGGAAACACCATATATTTT
TRBJ1-5 | many | TRBV7-8 | TRBD1 | CASSVLQGEPNQPQHF | TGTGCCAGCAGCGTACTCCAGGGGGAACCCAATCAGCCCCAGCATTTT
TRBJ2-1 | many | TRBV3-1 | - | CASSNRAYNEQFF | TGTGCCAGCAGCAACCGGGCCTACAATGAGCAGTTCTTC
TRBJ1-5 | - | TRBV24-1 | TRBD1 | CATSDFPGQVSNQPQHF | TGTGCCACCAGTGATTTTCCGGGACAGGTTAGCAATCAGCCCCAGCATTTT
TRBJ2-1 | - | TRBV27 | TRBD2 | CASASTSGRYGEQFF | TGTGCCAGCGCCTCCACTAGCGGGAGGTATGGTGAGCAGTTCTTC
TRBJ1-6 | few | TRBV3-1 | TRBD1 | CASSSGTGASPLHF | TGTGCCAGCAGCTCCGGGACAGGTGCTTCACCCCTCCACTTT
TRBJ2-4 | many | TRBV10-3 | - | CAISERPPNIQYF | TGTGCCATCAGTGAGCGACCCCCGAACATTCAGTACTTC
TRBJ2-5 | many | TRBV12-3/TRBV12-4 | - | CASTPDNQETQYF | TGTGCCAGCACTCCGGACAACCAAGAGACCCAGTACTTC
TRBJ1-5 | many | TRBV9 | - | CASSLTQGGQPQHF | TGTGCCAGCAGCCTCACCCAGGGAGGGCAGCCCCAGCATTTT
TRBJ2-4 | many | TRBV7-9 | - | CASSLAGSGLAKNIQYF | TGTGCCAGCAGCTTAGCAGGCAGCGGACTAGCCAAAAACATTCAGTACTTC
TRBJ2-1 | many | TRBV4-1 | TRBD2 | CASSQEGLAGRYNEQFF | TGCGCCAGCAGCCAAGAAGGACTAGCGGGCAGGTACAATGAGCAGTTCTTC
TRBJ1-1 | many | TRBV5-4 | TRBD1 | CASSSRDRETEAFF | TGTGCCAGCAGCTCTAGGGACAGGGAAACTGAAGCTTTCTTT
TRBJ1-2 | - | TRBV11-2 | TRBD1 | CASSLTQGGNYGYTF | TGTGCCAGCAGCTTAACCCAGGGGGGGAACTATGGCTACACCTTC
TRBJ1-2 | many | TRBV7-2 | TRBD1 | CASSSDRGYGYTF | TGTGCCAGCAGCTCCGACAGGGGCTATGGCTACACCTTC
TRBJ2-7 | few | TRBV4-2 | TRBD2 | CASSPGTSRAEQYF | TGTGCCAGCAGCCCAGGGACTAGTCGCGCCGAGCAGTACTTC
TRBJ1-5 | few | TRBV19 | - | CASSDLTESFNSNQPQHF | TGTGCCAGTAGCGACTTGACAGAGAGTTTTAATAGCAATCAGCCCCAGCATTTT
TRBJ2-4 | few | TRBV18 | TRBD1 | CASSRSPPREQGAFGFKYF | TGTGCCAGCTCACGATCCCCACCACGTGAGCAGGGGGCGTTTGGATTCAAGTACTTC
TRBJ2-7 | many | TRBV7-8 | TRBD2 | CASFRLAGASYEQYF | TGTGCCAGCTTCAGACTAGCGGGGGCCTCCTACGAGCAGTACTTC
TRBJ2-3 | - | TRBV2 | - | CASSSAPETFGYF | TGTGCCAGCAGTAGCGCCCCGGAAACCTTTGGGTATTTT
TRBJ2-1 | few | TRBV10-2 | - | CASSAGASYNEQFF | TGCGCCAGCAGTGCCGGAGCCTCCTACAATGAGCAGTTCTTC
TRBJ1-1 | few | TRBV27 | - | CASSLQTLGGSLTEAFF | TGTGCCAGCAGTTTACAGACTTTGGGGGGGTCTCTTACTGAAGCTTTCTTT